This record concerns one T cell receptor (beta chain) sequence. What it binds is unknown. The V gene lost 2 bases and the J gene lost 2 bases, with 13 bases spanning the gap. The CDR3 runs 17 residues. Germline V lookup: CDR1 LGHDT, CDR2 YNNKEL (reference sequence). These data are taken from a study of response to subunit inactivated influenza vaccine. Study-wide results and caveats: Authors proposed each seasonal influenza vaccination draws in few new T cells.

TCRdb re-derived calls from the RT-PCR reads in MiXCR, one entry per CDR3 protein. The sample consists of about 580,000 distinct CDR3 sequences, 14% of them appearing once. The source of this sequence is a man in his fifties or sixties who received an inactivated influenza vaccine. Material: PBMCs from blood, obtained roughly 12 days after vaccination. The gene calls are TRBV3-1 and TRBJ2-6; D is uncertain. CDR3 loop: CASSQFFRRAGANVLTF. The DNA of the CDR3 is TGTGCCAGCAGCCAATTCTTCCGAAGGGCTGGGGCCAACGTCCTGACTTTC.